This T cell receptor (beta chain) was identified during a study of blood T cell repertoires in COVID-19. About the study: Acute-phase and convalescent COVID-19 samples originated in the United States, Italy and Spain.

V lost 2 bases to trimming and J lost 2 bases; unmatched junction nucleotides: 3. This CDR3 spans 15 amino acids. CDR1 and CDR2 (germline): KGHSH, LQKENI. Followed over time, Seattle patients had been enrolled while infection was active. In its sample, this clone was seen once. In the source study's methods: Estimates of nucleated cell counts were drawn from the amplification of reference gene primers. Sequencing used immunoSEQ multiplex PCR; TCRdb keeps in-frame clones, though not all of them. V, J and clone size were drawn from that table, and D and trimming were deduced from the DNA. The sample carries 220,000 or so clones, about 93% recorded once.

The sequenced sample was peripheral blood. This receptor was identified in a man aged 55-75 years with COVID-19, enrolled during active disease. The chain uses TRBV18 and TRBJ2-3, with 8 positions matching TRBD2. CDR3 region: CASSPGLAHTDTQYF. The DNA for the CDR3 is TGTGCCAGCTCACCAGGACTAGCCCACACAGATACGCAGTATTTT.